What follows are 9 T cell receptor beta chains derived from one specimen sequenced in a study of blood T cell repertoires in COVID-19 (dated by TCRdb to 2019 to 2021). Libraries were constructed by the immunoSEQ multiplex PCR assay. The immuneACCESS repertoire file appears here via TCRdb, limited to in-frame rearrangements. These files lack a portion of the clones; in checked studies, under half of the deficit traces to unresolved V genes, and the cause of the others is not known. This sample gives 99,000 or so clones in total; 82% of them show up just once. The ten biggest clones cover about 4.8% of the sample. Sequenced: peripheral blood. The receptors stem from a man between 60 and 75 years old with acute or convalescent COVID-19.

V usage is TRBV19 and J usage is TRBJ1-4; the match to TRBD1 covers 7 bases. CDR1 LNHDA and CDR2 SQIVND come from the germline V gene (reference sequence). The CDR3 loop spans 15 amino acids. Trimming cost V 6 bases and J 2 bases; bases outside gene matches: 6. CDR3 sequence (DNA): TGTGCCAGTAGAAAGGGGACAGCCACTAATGAAAAACTGTTTTTT. This gives the protein CASRKGTATNEKLFF.

The table lists this clone with a count of one. The chain has TRBV28 and TRBJ1-1, with D perhaps matching TRBD1 (5 bases). Germline CDR1 and CDR2: MDHEN and SYDVKM. This CDR3 region has 13 residues. V lost 9 bases, J lost 0 bases, and 11 bases lay in between. CDR3 residues: CASIKDMNTEAFF. Written as DNA, the CDR3 is TGTGCCAGTATCAAGGACATGAACACTGAAGCTTTCTTT.

V and J are TRBV27 and TRBJ2-7; 7 bases match TRBD1. In germline, CDR1 is MNHEY, CDR2 SMNVEV (reference sequence). V dropped 8 bases and J dropped 0; count of bases not matched to a gene: 7. This CDR3 is 14 amino acids long. CDR3 nucleotides: TGTGCCAGCCCGGACAGGTGCGTCTCCTACGAGCAGTACTTC. Encoded protein: CASPDRCVSYEQYF.

The chain carries TRBV9 and TRBJ2-6; 7 positions match TRBD1. The CDR3 extends over 19 amino acids. Germline values: CDR1 SGDLS, CDR2 YYNGEE. Trimming at V came to 3 bases and at J to 0 bases, leaving 12 bases not matched to a gene. CDR3 region: CASSARDSHTFSGANVLTF. CDR3 DNA: TGTGCCAGCAGCGCCCGGGACAGTCACACATTCTCTGGGGCCAACGTCCTGACTTTC. Supplemented by reference TRBV9 and TRBJ2-6, the full variable domain reads DSGVTQTPKHLITATGQRVTLRCSPRSGDLSVYWYQQSLDQGLQFLIQYYNGEERAKGNILERFSAQQFPDLHSELNLSSLELGDSALYFCASSARDSHTFSGANVLTFGAGSRLTVL.

This clone was detected once. The V gene is TRBV21-1, the J gene TRBJ2-7; no check of the table's D call, TRBD1, against the DNA was made. TRBV21-1 is a documented pseudogene. CDR3 length equals 17 residues. The CDR3: CASSPSSTGERSYEQYF. CDR3 in DNA: TGTGCCAGCAGCCCTTCTTCTACAGGGGAACGTTCCTACGAGCAGTACTTC.

The V and J genes are TRBV19 and TRBJ1-4; D not resolved. Germline loops: CDR1 LNHDA, CDR2 SQIVND (reference sequence). V was cut by 0 bases and J by 6 bases, with 11 bases left in between. The CDR3 consists of 15 residues. The CDR3 is CASSIDGTADEKLFF. The CDR3 bases are TGTGCCAGTAGTATAGACGGAACAGCCGATGAAAAACTGTTTTTT.

V usage is TRBV4-2 and J usage is TRBJ2-7; a weak D match, TRBD2 (6 bases). CDR1 LGHNA and CDR2 YNFKEQ come from the germline V gene. V was cut by 1 base and J by 4 bases, with 11 bases left in between. The CDR3 spans 14 residues. The CDR3 DNA is TGTGCCAGCAGCCAAGGTCCTAGCGTGTACGAGCAGTACTTC. This encodes CASSQGPSVYEQYF.

The chain recombines TRBV18 with TRBJ2-2, with 8 bases aligning to TRBD1. CDR1 and CDR2 from the germline V gene are KGHSH and LQKENI. The length of the CDR3 is 15 residues. Trimming cost V 5 bases and J 7 bases; bases outside gene matches: 9. The CDR3 sequence is CASSSGQAKSGELFF. The CDR3 DNA is TGTGCCAGCTCATCGGGACAGGCCAAGAGCGGGGAGCTGTTTTTT.

The V call is TRBV7-9, the J call TRBJ2-5, with 8 bases lining up with TRBD1. Germline CDR1 and CDR2: SEHNR and FQNEAQ (reference sequence). The CDR3 totals 15 residues. V dropped 1 base and J dropped 1; count of bases not matched to a gene: 2. Here the CDR3 reads CASSLGTGFQETQYF. CDR3 DNA: TGTGCCAGCAGCTTAGGGACAGGGTTCCAAGAGACCCAGTACTTC.